The 18 T cell receptor gamma chains given below trace back to one sample, sequenced in a study of intestinal T cells in coeliac disease. Using about 0.2 ug of biopsy DNA, TRG was amplified with LymphoTrack primers. TCRdb re-called the multiplex PCR reads via CATT. The sample holds 600 to 850 gamma-chain clones, under 60% seen once. Nine to ten formalin-fixed paraffin-embedded scrolls, each 5 µm thick, supplied each case's genomic DNA. The sequencing sample was made of a duodenal biopsy. These TCRs come from a human donor with celiac disease.

The chain uses TRGV2 and TRGJ1 or TRGJ2. The CDR3 length is 13 residues. The junction had 14 bases not matched to a gene; V was cut back by 5 bases and J by 10 bases. Germline lookup yields CDR1 EGSNGY and CDR2 YDSYNSKV. The CDR3: CATWGRPNWKKLF. CDR3 nucleotides: TGTGCCACCTGGGGACGGCCAAATTGGAAGAAACTCTTT.

The chain employs TRGV10 and TRGJ1 or TRGJ2. TRGV10 carries the ORF label, with uncertain function. The ends lost 8 bases at V and 12 bases at J; junction bases unmatched: 11. The CDR3 is 11 residues long. CDR3 sequence: CAAWGLSRKLF. Here the CDR3 DNA reads TGTGCTGCGTGGGGATTATCTAGGAAACTCTTT.

The table lists this clone with a few counts. The chain carries TRGV11 and TRGJ1 or TRGJ2. TRGV11 belongs to the ORF category, with a function that is uncertain. The J segment lost 4 bases and the V segment lost 6 bases, leaving 6 bases of the junction unmatched. The CDR3 sequence is 13 residues long. The CDR3: CACWIRLYYKKLF. The CDR3 nucleotides are TGTGCCTGCTGGATTCGTTTGTATTATAAGAAACTCTTT.

The chain uses TRGV10 and TRGJP1. TRGV10 is placed among ORFs of uncertain function. With 8 bases clipped from V and 8 bases from J, the junction kept 9 bases outside the gene matches. This CDR3 comprises 13 residues. Written as DNA, the CDR3 is TGTGCTGCGTGGATAGGAGAGGGTTGGTTCAAGATATTT. This gives the protein CAAWIGEGWFKIF.

The chain recombines TRGV11 with TRGJ1 or TRGJ2. TRGV11 is known as an ORF, though its function is uncertain. The CDR3 loop spans 14 amino acids. Trimming removed 4 bases from V and 3 bases from J; junction bases left unmatched: 6. The CDR3 spells CACWIRSIYYKKLF. The CDR3 bases are TGTGCCTGCTGGATTAGATCCATTTATTATAAGAAACTCTTT.

This clone appeared a single time. The CDR3 sequence is CACWIRHQRTDWFGSKIF. The CDR3 DNA reads TGTGCCTGCTGGATTAGGCACCAAAGGACCGACTGGTTTGGTTCAAAGATATTT. The chain uses TRGV11 and TRGJP1. Being an ORF, TRGV11 has a function that is uncertain. There are 18 residues in the CDR3. With V trimmed by 0 bases and J by 17 bases, 24 bases remained unmatched.

This clone is large in the sample. The chain links TRGV10 to TRGJ1 or TRGJ2. TRGV10 is an ORF, and what it does is uncertain. V was clipped by 8 bases and J by 3 bases; unmatched bases: 11. This CDR3 contains 14 residues. The CDR3 DNA reads as TGTGCTGCGTGGCCCTACCGGCCTTATTATAAGAAACTCTTT. This translates into CAAWPYRPYYKKLF.

For the CDR3, the DNA is TGTGCTGCGTGGGGATTATTACCCCCCCCCGGTCATTATAAGAAACTCTTT. This sequence encodes CAAWGLLPPPGHYKKLF. The V gene is TRGV10, the J gene TRGJ1 or TRGJ2. TRGV10 falls under the ORF class, with uncertain function. Trimming took 8 bases from V and 5 from J; bases not matched to a gene: 22. The CDR3 contains 17 residues.

This clone is large in the sample. The V gene is TRGV10, the J gene TRGJ1 or TRGJ2. TRGV10 is annotated as an ORF whose role is uncertain. J was trimmed by 8 bases and V by 10 bases; bases with no gene match: 12. The CDR3 spans 12 residues. As DNA, the CDR3 is TGTGCTGCGTACCTCAGGTTCAATAAGAAACTCTTT. Protein sequence: CAAYLRFNKKLF.

This clone was counted a few times. The gene calls are TRGV2 and TRGJ1 or TRGJ2. V shed 0 bases, J shed 6 bases, and the junction held 8 bases outside the gene matches. CDR1 EGSNGY and CDR2 YDSYNSKV come from the germline V gene. The CDR3 extends over 14 amino acids. Written as DNA, the CDR3 is TGTGCCACCTGGGACGGGCGTGGGGGTTATAAGAAACTCTTT. It yields the protein CATWDGRGGYKKLF.

This clone appeared a few times. The protein held in TCRdb is that of a much larger clone and does not match this DNA's translation at residue 4, likely because of a read error; the protein shown is translated from the DNA. The gene calls are TRGV8 and TRGJ1 or TRGJ2. The CDR3 spans 12 residues. Germline CDR1 and CDR2: VENAVY and YDSYNSRV. Germline trimming cut 9 bases from V and 4 bases from J; bases unmatched to any gene: 9. The CDR3 here is CATRHSYYKKLF. The CDR3 nucleotides read TGTGCCACCCGGCATTCCTATTATAAGAAACTCTTT.

This clone appeared a few times. V gene TRGV9 combines with J gene TRGJ1 or TRGJ2. The CDR3 loop spans 13 amino acids. Germline V gives CDR1 GITISATS, CDR2 ISYDGTV (reference sequence). After removal of 1 base from V and 4 bases from J, the junction contained 4 bases not matched to a gene. The CDR3 here is CALWEVLYYKKLF. The CDR3 DNA follows: TGTGCCTTGTGGGAGGTATTATATTATAAGAAACTCTTT.

The chain links TRGV9 to TRGJP1. J gave up 9 bases and V 0 bases, and 16 bases lay outside the gene matches. Germline V gives CDR1 GITISATS, CDR2 ISYDGTV (reference sequence). The CDR3 length is 17 residues. CDR3 region: CALWEVRGSIHCWFKIF. The CDR3 coding sequence is TGTGCCTTGTGGGAGGTGCGTGGGAGTATACACTGTTGGTTCAAGATATTT.

The gene calls are TRGV10 and TRGJ1 or TRGJ2. TRGV10 is an ORF for which the function is uncertain. The V gene end was trimmed by 14 bases and the J gene end by 10 bases; junction bases not matched to a gene: 9. The CDR3 has 9 residues. CDR3 in amino acids: CARVGKKLF. CDR3 sequence (DNA): TGTGCTCGCGTCGGGAAGAAACTCTTT.

Remarks on this clone: At the DNA level, this CDR3 is encoded by other sequences in the same sample as well. The V gene is TRGV11, the J gene TRGJP1. TRGV11 is noted as an ORF with a role that remains uncertain. This CDR3 region has 17 residues. The V and J ends lost 12 bases and 3 bases, in that order; junction bases with no gene match: 19. The CDR3 loop reads CACLDTLPLPTGWFKIF. The CDR3 DNA follows: TGTGCCTGCCTGGATACCCTCCCCTTACCCACTGGTTGGTTCAAGATATTT.

This clone qualifies as hyperexpanded. The rearrangement links TRGV9 to TRGJP1. This CDR3 has 17 residues. In germline, CDR1 is GITISATS, CDR2 ISYDGTV (reference sequence). V was clipped by 2 bases and J by 0 bases; unmatched bases: 9. The CDR3, as DNA: TGTGCCTTGTGGGAGGGCCAAAACTATACCACTGGTTGGTTCAAGATATTT. Translated, it gives CALWEGQNYTTGWFKIF.

This chain links TRGV8 with TRGJP2. Unmatched junction bases numbered 6, after V lost 5 bases and J lost 0 bases. From germline, CDR1 is VENAVY and CDR2 YDSYNSRV. The CDR3 has 15 residues. This CDR3 reads CATWAPNSSDWIKTF. The CDR3 DNA sequence: TGTGCCACCTGGGCCCCCAATAGTAGTGATTGGATCAAGACGTTT.

This clone was detected only a few times. V usage is TRGV11 and J usage is TRGJP1. TRGV11 is recorded as an ORF, its role being uncertain. This CDR3 region has 16 residues. J lost 7 bases, V lost 12 bases, and 20 bases had no gene match. The DNA of the CDR3 is TGTGCCTGCCTGGATACCCTCCCCTACCATGGTTGGTTCAAGATATTT. Its translation is CACLDTLPYHGWFKIF.